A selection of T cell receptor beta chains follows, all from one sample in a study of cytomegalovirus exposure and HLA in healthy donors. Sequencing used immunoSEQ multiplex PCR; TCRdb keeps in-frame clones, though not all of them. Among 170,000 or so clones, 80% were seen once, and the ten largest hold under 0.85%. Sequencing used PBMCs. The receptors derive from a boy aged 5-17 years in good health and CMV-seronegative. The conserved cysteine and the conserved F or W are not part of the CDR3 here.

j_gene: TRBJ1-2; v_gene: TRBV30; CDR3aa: AWSAGTGYGYT
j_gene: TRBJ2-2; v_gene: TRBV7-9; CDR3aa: ASSFSGGANTGELF
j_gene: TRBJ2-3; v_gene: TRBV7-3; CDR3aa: ASSLDRGTDTQY
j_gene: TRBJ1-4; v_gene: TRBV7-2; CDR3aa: ASSLVGSLNEKLF
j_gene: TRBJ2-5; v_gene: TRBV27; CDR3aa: ASSFRGRETQY
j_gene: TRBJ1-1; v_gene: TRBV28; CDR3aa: ASRPKTGFDTEAF
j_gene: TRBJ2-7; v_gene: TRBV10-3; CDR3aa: AISQWREEIEQY
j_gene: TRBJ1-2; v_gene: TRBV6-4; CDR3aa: ASRDGLLRGYT
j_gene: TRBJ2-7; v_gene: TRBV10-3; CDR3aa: ASSGSFDEQY
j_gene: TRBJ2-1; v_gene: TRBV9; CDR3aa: ASSVSATSYNEQF
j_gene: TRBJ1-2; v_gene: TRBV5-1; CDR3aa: ASSLDWTGAGYT
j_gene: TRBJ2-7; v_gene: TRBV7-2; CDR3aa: ASSSVPGQEPAQY
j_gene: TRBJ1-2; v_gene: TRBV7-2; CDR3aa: ASSPGQDTTSYGYT
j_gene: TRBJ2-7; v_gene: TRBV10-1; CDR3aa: ASSDLAGGIYEQY
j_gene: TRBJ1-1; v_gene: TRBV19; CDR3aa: ASSPTRRENTEAF
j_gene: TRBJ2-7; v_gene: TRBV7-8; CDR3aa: ASSLSRRLAGPYEQY
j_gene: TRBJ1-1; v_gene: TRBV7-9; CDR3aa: ASSLVRGDTEAF
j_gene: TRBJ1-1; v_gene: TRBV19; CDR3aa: ASSINLGGVSGTEAF
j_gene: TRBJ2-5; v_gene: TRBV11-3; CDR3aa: ASSSHGTGLETQY
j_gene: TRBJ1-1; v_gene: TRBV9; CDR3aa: ASSPRDRGQRTEAF
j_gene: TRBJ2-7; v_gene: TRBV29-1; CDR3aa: SVRLAGEQY
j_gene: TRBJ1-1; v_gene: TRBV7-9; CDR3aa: ASSQRGQDTEAF
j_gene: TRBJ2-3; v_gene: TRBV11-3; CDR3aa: ASSSGDRGSSTDTQY
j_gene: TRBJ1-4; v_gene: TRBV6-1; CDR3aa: ASSVRQPNEKLF
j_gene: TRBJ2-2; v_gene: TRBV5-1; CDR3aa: ASSLAEGLGTGELF
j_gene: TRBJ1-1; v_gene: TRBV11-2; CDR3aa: ASSKDRGQTEAF
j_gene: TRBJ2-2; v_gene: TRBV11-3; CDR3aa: ASSLGTSANTGELF
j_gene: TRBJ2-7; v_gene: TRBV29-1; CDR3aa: SVEAEGKGASYEQY
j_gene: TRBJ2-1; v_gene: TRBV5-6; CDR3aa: ASSHTSGDLV
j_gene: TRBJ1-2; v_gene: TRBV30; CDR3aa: AWTIPRTVNYGYT
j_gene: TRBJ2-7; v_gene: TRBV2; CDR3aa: ASSEVLGQGVREQY
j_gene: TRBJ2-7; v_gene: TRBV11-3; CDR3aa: ASSDRGRRSSYEQY
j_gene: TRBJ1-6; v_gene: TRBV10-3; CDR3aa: AISSDGRSGSPLH
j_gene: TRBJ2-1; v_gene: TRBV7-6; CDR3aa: ASSLRLAEREQF
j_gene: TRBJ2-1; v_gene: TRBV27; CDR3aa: ASSLYNRGRVNEQF
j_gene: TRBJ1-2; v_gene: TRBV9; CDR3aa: ASGVEVSGFGGYT
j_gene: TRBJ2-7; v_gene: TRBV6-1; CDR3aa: ASSESWGGVPYEQY
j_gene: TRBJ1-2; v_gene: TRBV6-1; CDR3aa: ASSEEGNYGYT
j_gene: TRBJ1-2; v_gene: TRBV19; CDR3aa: ASSGQGPNYGYT
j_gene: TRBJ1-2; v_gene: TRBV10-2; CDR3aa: ASRGVVPGQRSYGYT
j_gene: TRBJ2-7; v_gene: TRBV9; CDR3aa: ASSSQEYEQY
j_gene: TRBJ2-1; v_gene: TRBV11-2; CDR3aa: ASTPWGGREQF
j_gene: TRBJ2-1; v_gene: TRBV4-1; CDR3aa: ASRGINEQF
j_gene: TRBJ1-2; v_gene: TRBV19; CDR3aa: ASSIITGGAIYGYT
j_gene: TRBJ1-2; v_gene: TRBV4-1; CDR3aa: ASSPEPRGGLYGYT
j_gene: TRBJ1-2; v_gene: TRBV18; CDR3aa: ASSPQSGERRYYGYT
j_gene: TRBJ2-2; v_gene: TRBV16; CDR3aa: ASSQLGLHTGELF
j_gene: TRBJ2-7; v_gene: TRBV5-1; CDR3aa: ASSLVPSGGFTAYEQY
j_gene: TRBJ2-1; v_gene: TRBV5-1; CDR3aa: ASSATGGGNEQF
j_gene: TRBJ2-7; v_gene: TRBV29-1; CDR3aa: SVEKSYRGEQY
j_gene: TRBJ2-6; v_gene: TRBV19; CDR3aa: ASSGSNTGANVLT